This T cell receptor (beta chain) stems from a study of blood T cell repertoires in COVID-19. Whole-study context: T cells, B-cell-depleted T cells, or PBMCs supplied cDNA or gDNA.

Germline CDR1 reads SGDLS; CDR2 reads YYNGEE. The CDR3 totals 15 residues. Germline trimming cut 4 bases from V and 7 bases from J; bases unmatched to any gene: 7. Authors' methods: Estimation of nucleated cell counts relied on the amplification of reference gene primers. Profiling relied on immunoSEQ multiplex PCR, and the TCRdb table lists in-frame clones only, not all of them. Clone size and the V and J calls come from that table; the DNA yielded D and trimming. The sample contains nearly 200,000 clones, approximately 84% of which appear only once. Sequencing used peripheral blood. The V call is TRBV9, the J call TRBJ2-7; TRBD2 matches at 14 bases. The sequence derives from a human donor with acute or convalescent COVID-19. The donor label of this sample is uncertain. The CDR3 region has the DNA TGTGCCAGCAGCACGGGACTAGCGGGAGTCGATGAGCAGTACTTC. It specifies CASSTGLAGVDEQYF.